This TCR beta chain derives from a study of Tregs in tolerant kidney transplant recipients. Study summary: Mixed chimerism was transient after nonmyeloablative marrow transplants from related graft donors.

Study findings and constraints: The most relevant donor-specific Treg TCRbeta repertoire apparently came from expansion with activated donor B cells.

Measured with immunoSEQ multiplex PCR; TCRdb has only the in-frame clones, and not every one. The table lists about 15,000 clones, around half of them singletons. Note on this clone: Its target is not known.

FACS sorting followed an approximately 6-day coculture of CFSE-labeled recipient PBMCs with irradiated graft donor PBMCs. This clonotype was obtained from a human patient who received a combined kidney and bone marrow transplant. Here the sequenced sample was CD4+ T cells from blood cultured with allogeneic cells, taken before the transplant.

CDR3 sequence (DNA): TGTGCCAGCACCACGGGTCCCCCTCTAGCCTCTGTCTACAATGAGCAGTTCTTC. Translation: CASTTGPPLASVYNEQFF. V and J are TRBV7-9 and TRBJ2-1, with a possible D match to TRBD2 (5 bases). This CDR3 has 18 residues. Trimming shortened V by 7 bases and J by 3 bases, and 25 bases separated the two germline ends. The germline V gene encodes CDR1 SEHNR and CDR2 FQNEAQ (reference sequence).